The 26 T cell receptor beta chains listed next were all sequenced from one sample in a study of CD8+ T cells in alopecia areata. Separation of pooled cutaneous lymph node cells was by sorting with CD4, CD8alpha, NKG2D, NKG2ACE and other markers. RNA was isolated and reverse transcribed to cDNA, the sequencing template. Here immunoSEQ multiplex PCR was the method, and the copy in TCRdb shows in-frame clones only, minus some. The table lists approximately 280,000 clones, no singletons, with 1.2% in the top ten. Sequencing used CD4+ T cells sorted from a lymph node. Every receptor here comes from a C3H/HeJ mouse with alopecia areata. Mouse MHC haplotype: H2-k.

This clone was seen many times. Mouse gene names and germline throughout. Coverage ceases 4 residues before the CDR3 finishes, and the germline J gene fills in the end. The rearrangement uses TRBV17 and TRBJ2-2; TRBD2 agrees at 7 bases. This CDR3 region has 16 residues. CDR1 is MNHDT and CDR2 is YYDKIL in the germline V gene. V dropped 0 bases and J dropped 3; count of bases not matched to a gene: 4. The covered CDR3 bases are TGTGCTAGCAGTAGAGATCTCGGGACTGACACCGGG. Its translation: CASSRDLGTDTG. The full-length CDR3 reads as CASSRDLGTDTGQLYF.

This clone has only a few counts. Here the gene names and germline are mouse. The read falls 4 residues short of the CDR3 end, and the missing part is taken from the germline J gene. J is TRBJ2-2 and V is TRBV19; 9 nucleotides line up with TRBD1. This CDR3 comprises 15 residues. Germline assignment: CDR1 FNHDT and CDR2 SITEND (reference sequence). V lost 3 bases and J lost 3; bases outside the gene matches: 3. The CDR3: CASSRQGDDTGQLYF. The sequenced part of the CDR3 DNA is TGTGCCAGCAGTAGACAGGGGGATGACACCGGG.

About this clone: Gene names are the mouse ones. The sequenced part of the CDR3 DNA is TGTGCCAGCAGTGCGTGGTCTAACTATGCT. It yields the protein CASSAWSNYA. The entire CDR3 is CASSAWSNYAEQFF. The chain combines TRBV13-3 with TRBJ2-1; D remains ambiguous. The CDR3 is cut off 4 residues early in the read; its end comes from the germline J gene. V dropped 3 bases and J dropped 0 bases, with 7 bases sitting between them. Per the germline V gene, CDR1 is NNHDY and CDR2 is SYVADS. The CDR3 covers 14 residues.

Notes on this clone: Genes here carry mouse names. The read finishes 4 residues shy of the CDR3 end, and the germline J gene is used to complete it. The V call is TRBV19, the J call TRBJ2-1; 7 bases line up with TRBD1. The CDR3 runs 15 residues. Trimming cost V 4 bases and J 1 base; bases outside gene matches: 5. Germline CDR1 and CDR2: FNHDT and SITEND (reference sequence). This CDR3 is CASSRQGWNYAEQFF. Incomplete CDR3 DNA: TGTGCCAGCAGTCGACAGGGATGGAACTATGCT.

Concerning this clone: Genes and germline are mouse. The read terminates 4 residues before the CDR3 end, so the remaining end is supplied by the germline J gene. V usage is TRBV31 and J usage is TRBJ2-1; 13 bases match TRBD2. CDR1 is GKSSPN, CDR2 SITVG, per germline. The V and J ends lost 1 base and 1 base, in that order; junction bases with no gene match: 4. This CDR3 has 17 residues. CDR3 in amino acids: CAWSPGLGGVNYAEQFF. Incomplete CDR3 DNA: TGTGCCTGGAGTCCGGGACTGGGGGGGGTGAACTATGCT.

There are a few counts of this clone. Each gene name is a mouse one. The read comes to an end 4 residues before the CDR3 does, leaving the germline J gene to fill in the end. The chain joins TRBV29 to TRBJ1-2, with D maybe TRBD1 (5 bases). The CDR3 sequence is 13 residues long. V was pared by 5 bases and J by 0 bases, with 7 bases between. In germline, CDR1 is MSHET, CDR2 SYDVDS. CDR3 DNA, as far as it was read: TGTGCTAGCAGTCAGGACACAAACTCC. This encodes CASSQDTNS. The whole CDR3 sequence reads CASSQDTNSDYTF.

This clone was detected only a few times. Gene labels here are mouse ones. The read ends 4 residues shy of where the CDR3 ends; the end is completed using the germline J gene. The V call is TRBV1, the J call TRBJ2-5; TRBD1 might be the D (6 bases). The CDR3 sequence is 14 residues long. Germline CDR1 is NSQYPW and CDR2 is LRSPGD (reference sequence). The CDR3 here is CTCSASRGRDTQYF. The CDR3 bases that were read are TGCACCTGCAGTGCATCCAGGGGAAGGGAC.

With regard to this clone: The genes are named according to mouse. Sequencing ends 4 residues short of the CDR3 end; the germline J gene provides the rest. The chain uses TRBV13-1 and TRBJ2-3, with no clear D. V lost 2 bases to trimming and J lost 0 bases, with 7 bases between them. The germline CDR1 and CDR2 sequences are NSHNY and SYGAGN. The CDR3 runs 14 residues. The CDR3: CASSEQTSAETLYF. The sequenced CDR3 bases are TGTGCCAGCAGTGAGCAGACTAGTGCAGAA.

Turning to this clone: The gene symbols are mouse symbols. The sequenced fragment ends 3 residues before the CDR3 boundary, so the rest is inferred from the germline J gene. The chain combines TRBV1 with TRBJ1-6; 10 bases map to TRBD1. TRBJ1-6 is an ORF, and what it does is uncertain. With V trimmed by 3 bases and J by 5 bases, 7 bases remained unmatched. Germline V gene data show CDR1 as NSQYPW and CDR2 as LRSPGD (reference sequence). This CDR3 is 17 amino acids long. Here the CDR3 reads CTCSAPTGTGDNSPLYF. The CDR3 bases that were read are TGCACCTGCAGTGCCCCCACCGGGACAGGGGATAATTCGCCC.

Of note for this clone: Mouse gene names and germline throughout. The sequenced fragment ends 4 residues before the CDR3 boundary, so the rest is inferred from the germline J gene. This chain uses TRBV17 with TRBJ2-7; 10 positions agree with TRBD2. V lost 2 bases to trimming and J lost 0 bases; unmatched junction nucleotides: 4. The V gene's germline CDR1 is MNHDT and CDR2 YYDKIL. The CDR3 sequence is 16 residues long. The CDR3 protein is CASSRLGGRVSYEQYF. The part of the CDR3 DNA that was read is TGTGCTAGCAGTAGACTGGGGGGGCGCGTCTCCTAT. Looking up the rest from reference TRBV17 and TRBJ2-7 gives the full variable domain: DTTVKQNPRYKLARVGKPVNLICSQTMNHDTMYWYQKKPNQAPKLLLFYYDKILNREADTFEKFQSSRPNNSFCSLYIGSAGLEYSAMYLCASSRLGGRVSYEQYFGPGTRLTVL.

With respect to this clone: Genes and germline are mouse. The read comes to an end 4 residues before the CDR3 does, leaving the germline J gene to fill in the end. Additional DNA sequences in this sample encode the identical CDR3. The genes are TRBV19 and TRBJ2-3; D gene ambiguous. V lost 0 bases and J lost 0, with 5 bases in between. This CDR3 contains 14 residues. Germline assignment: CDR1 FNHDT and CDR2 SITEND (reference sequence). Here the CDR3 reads CASSIDNSAETLYF. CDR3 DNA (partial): TGTGCCAGCAGTATAGACAATAGTGCAGAA.

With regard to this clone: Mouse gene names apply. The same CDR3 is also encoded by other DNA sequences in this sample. The CDR3 spells CASSDSGGPYEQYF. The sequenced CDR3 bases are TGTGCCAGCAGTGATTCTGGGGGGCCCTAT. The genes are TRBV13-1 and TRBJ2-7, with 8 bases fitting TRBD2. The CDR3 end is not reached by the read, which stops 4 residues before it; the germline J gene fills it in. This CDR3 has 14 residues. The germline V gene has CDR1 NSHNY and CDR2 SYGAGN. With V trimmed by 1 base and J by 2 bases, 2 bases remained unmatched.

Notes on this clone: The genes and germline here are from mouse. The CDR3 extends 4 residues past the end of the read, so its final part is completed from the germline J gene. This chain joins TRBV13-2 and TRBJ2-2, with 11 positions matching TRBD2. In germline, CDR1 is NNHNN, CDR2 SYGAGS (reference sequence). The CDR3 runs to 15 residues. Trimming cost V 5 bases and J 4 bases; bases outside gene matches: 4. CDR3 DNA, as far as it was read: TGTGCCAGCGGAACTGGGGGGGCTGGCACCGGG. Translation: CASGTGGAGTG. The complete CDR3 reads CASGTGGAGTGQLYF.

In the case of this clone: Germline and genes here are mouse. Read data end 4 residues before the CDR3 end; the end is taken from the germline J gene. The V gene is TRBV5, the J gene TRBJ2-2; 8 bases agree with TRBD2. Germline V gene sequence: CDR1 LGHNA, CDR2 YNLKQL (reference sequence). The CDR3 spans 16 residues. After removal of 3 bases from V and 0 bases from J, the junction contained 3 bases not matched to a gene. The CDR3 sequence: CASSQTGVANTGQLYF. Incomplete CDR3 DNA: TGTGCCAGCAGCCAGACTGGGGTCGCAAACACCGGG.

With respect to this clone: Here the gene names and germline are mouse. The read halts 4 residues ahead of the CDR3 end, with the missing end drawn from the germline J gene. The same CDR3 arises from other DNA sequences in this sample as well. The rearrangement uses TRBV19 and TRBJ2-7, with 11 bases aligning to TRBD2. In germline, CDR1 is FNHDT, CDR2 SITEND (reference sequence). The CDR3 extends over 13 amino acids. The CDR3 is CASRRDWGYEQYF. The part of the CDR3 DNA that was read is TGTGCCAGCAGGCGGGACTGGGGGTAT.

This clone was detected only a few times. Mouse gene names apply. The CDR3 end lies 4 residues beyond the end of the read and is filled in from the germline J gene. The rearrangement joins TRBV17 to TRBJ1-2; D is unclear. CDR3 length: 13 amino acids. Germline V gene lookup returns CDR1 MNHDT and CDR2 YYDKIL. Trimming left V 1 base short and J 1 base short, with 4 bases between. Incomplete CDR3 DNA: TGTGCTAGCAGTAGAGCAGAAAACTCC. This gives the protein CASSRAENS. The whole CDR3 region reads CASSRAENSDYTF.

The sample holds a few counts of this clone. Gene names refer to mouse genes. CDR3 region: CASSREGLGGGEVFF. CDR3 DNA (partial): TGTGCCAGCAGCCGGGAGGGACTGGGGGGAGGA. The rearrangement links TRBV5 to TRBJ1-1; D perhaps matches TRBD1 (5 bases). The read ends 4 residues before the CDR3 terminus; that terminus is restored from the germline J gene. This CDR3 has 15 residues. The germline V gene encodes CDR1 LGHNA and CDR2 YNLKQL (reference sequence).

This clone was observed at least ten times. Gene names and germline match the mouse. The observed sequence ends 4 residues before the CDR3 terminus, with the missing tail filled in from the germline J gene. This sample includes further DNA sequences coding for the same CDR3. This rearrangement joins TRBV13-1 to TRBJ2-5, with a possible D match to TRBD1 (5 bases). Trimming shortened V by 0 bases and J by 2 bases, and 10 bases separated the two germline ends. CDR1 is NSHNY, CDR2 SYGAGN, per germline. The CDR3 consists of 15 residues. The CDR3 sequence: CASSDARGGQDTQYF. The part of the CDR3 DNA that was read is TGTGCCAGCAGTGATGCGAGGGGAGGCCAAGAC.

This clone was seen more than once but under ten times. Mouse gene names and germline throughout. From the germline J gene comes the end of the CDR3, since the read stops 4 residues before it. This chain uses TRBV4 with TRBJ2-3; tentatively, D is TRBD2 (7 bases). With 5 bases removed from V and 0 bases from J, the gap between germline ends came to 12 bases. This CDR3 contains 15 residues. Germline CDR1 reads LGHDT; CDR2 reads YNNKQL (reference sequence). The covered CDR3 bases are TGTGCCAGCAGCCAACGGGGGGCCAGTGCAGAA. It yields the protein CASSQRGASAE. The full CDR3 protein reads CASSQRGASAETLYF. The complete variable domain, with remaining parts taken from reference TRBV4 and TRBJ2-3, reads ETAVFQTPNYHVTQVGNEVSFNCKQTLGHDTMYWYKQDSKKLLKIMFSYNNKQLIVNETVPRRFSPQSSDKAHLNLRIKSVEPEDSAVYLCASSQRGASAETLYFGSGTRLTVL.

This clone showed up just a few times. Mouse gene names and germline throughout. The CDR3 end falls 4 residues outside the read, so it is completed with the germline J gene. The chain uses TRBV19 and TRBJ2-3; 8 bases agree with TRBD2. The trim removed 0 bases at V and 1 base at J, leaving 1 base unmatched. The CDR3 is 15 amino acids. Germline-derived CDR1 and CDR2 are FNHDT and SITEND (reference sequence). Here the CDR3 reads CASSIAGLGAETLYF. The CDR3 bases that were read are TGTGCCAGCAGTATAGCGGGACTGGGTGCAGAA.

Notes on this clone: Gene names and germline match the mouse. The CDR3 here is CASSAPGQYAEQFF. CDR3 DNA (partial): TGTGCCAGCAGTGCCCCGGGACAGTATGCT. J is TRBJ2-1 and V is TRBV13-1, with 7 nucleotides matching TRBD1. The sequence runs out 4 residues before the end of the CDR3; the remainder is reconstructed from the germline J gene. Trimming cost V 3 bases and J 4 bases; bases outside gene matches: 4. Per germline, CDR1 NSHNY and CDR2 SYGAGN. There are 14 residues in the CDR3.

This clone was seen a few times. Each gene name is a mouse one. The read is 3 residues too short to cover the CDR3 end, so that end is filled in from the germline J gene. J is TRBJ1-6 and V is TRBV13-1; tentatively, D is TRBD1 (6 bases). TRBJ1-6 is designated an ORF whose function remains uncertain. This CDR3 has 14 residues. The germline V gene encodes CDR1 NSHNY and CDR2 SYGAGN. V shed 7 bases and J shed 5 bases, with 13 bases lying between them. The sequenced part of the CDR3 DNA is TGTGCCAGCGGCCAGGGACAAAATAATTCGCCC. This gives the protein CASGQGQNNSP. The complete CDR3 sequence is CASGQGQNNSPLYF.

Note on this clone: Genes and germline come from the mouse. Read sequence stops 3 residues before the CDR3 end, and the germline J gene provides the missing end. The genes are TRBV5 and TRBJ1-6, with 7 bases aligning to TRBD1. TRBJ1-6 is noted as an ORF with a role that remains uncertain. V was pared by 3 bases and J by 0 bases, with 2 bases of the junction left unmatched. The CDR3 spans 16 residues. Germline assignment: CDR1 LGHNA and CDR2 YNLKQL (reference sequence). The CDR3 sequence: CASSQGQISYNSPLYF. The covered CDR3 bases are TGTGCCAGCAGCCAGGGACAGATTTCCTATAATTCGCCC.

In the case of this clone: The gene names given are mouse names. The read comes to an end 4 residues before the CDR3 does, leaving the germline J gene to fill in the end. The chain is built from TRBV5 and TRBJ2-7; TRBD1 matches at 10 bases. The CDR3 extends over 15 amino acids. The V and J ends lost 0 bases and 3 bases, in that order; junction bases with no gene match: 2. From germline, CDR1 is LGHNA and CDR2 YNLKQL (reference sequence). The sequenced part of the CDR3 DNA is TGTGCCAGCAGCCAAGAAGACAGGGGGCGCTAT. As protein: CASSQEDRGRY. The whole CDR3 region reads CASSQEDRGRYEQYF.

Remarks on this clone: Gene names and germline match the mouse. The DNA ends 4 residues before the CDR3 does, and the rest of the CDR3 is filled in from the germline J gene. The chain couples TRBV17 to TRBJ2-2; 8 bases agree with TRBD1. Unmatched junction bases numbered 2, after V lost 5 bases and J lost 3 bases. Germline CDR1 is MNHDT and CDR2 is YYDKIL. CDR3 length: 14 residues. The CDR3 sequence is CASSPTGDTGQLYF. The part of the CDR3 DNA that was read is TGTGCTAGCAGTCCGACAGGGGACACCGGG. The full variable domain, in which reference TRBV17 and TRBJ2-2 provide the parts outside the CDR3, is DTTVKQNPRYKLARVGKPVNLICSQTMNHDTMYWYQKKPNQAPKLLLFYYDKILNREADTFEKFQSSRPNNSFCSLYIGSAGLEYSAMYLCASSPTGDTGQLYFGEGSKLTVL.

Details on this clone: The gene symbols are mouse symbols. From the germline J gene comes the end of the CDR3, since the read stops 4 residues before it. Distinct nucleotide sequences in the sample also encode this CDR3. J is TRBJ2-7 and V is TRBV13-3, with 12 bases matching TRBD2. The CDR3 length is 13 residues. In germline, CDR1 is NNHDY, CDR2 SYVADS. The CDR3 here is CASSRTGGDEQYF. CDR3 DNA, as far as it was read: TGTGCCAGCAGTCGGACTGGGGGGGAT.